This TCR beta chain appears in the sequencing data of a study of vaccination effects on CD4 cells after COVID-19. Looking at the study overall: Three convalescent patients gave early and late post-vaccination samples.

Following a 10-day culture, CD4+ T cells were purified. The person had PCR-confirmed SARS-CoV-2 infection between March and December 2020. The cohort was immunized with two doses of either the BNT162b2 or mRNA-1273 vaccine. The CDR3 totals 10 residues. TCRdb keeps only in-frame clones here, not all; method: immunoSEQ multiplex PCR. Here the sample spans some 46,000 clones, less than 85% being singletons. Remarks on this clone: What it recognizes is unknown.

V gene TRBV21-1 combines with J gene TRBJ2-7. TRBV21-1 is marked as a pseudogene. The TCR sequence derives from a human donor who had a prior SARS-CoV-2 infection. The input for sequencing was CD4+ T cells from PBMCs cultured without peptide, taken after COVID-19 vaccination. CDR3 nucleotides: TGTGCCAGCAGTAAGGGCCAGATCCTGTTC. It encodes CASSKGQILF.